This TCR beta chain was found in a study of radiotherapy plus CTLA-4 blockade in lung cancer. Study-level results: Among reported predictors of response, early blood T cell clone dynamics with interferon-beta performed best.

TCRdb's copy holds only in-frame clones and misses some; the assay was immunoSEQ multiplex PCR. The sample includes 62,000 or so clones, 70% to 85% seen only once; the top ten take approximately 9.3%. V lost 5 bases to trimming and J lost 5 bases; unmatched junction nucleotides: 20. Germline V gene lookup returns CDR1 SGHAT and CDR2 FQNNGV. The CDR3 runs 18 residues. With regard to this clone: Its antigen is currently unknown.

The clonotype comes from a human donor with non-small cell lung cancer who had a complete response to radiotherapy plus ipilimumab. The J gene is TRBJ2-5, the V gene TRBV11-2; 7 bases fit TRBD2. Material: peripheral blood, obtained from a patient treated with radiotherapy plus ipilimumab. The CDR3 DNA reads as TGTGCCAGCAGCCTAAAGGGTGGTGGAGGGAGGGCCCGGGAGACCCAGTACTTC. Its translation is CASSLKGGGGRARETQYF.